The 13 T cell receptor beta chains in this list originate from one sample, sequenced in a study of blood T cells in healthy people across ages. Using a J-beta primer mix together with a sample-barcoded 5' primer, a second PCR was run for about 7 to 12 cycles. TCRdb re-called the 5' RACE reads through MiXCR, storing one row per CDR3 protein. This sample has around 940,000 distinct CDR3 sequences; roughly 47% occur once, and the top ten carry about 22%. The sample taken for sequencing was blood. The receptors were gathered from a woman aged 55-75 years in good health.

The chain carries TRBV7-2 and TRBJ1-5; D is uncertain. The length of the CDR3 is 15 residues. From germline, CDR1 is SGHTA and CDR2 FQGNSA. Trimming shortened V by 0 bases and J by 7 bases, and 13 bases separated the two germline ends. CDR3 nucleotide sequence: TGTGCCAGCAGCTTAGCAGGAGGGCGGGGACAGCCCCAGCATTTT. Amino acid sequence: CASSLAGGRGQPQHF.

The rearrangement uses TRBV29-1 and TRBJ2-5; no reliable D call. The CDR3 runs to 11 residues. Germline-derived CDR1 and CDR2 are SQVTM and ANQGSEA. Trimming removed 7 bases at V and 1 base at J, with 7 bases between. In nucleotides, the CDR3 is TGCAGCGCGGGCAGCCAAGAGACCCAGTACTTC. It specifies CSAGSQETQYF.

This clonotype was observed a few times. V is TRBV7-2 and J is TRBJ2-5; D possibly corresponds to TRBD2 (6 bases). CDR3 size: 15 residues. Trimming removed 2 bases from V and 4 bases from J, with 14 bases in between. Germline V lookup: CDR1 SGHTA, CDR2 FQGNSA. This CDR3 is CASSLHGAEGETQYF. DNA of the CDR3: TGTGCCAGCAGCTTACATGGGGCGGAGGGAGAGACCCAGTACTTC.

The V and J genes are TRBV12-3 or TRBV12-4 and TRBJ2-1; D assignment may be TRBD1 or TRBD2 (5 bases each). This CDR3 has 13 residues. The V end lost 5 bases, the J end lost 10 bases, and 15 bases lay between the germline ends. The CDR3 DNA sequence: TGTGCCAGCAGTCCGGGACCCGGGGAAGAGCAGTTCTTC. Amino acid sequence: CASSPGPGEEQFF.

This clonotype showed up just once. This chain connects TRBV7-2 to TRBJ2-1; 12 nucleotides agree with TRBD1. Germline V gene data show CDR1 as SGHTA and CDR2 as FQGNSA. V shed 3 bases, J shed 13 bases, and the junction held 10 bases outside the gene matches. The length of the CDR3 is 15 residues. CDR3 in DNA: TGTGCCAGCAGCTTGACCGGGACAGGGGGCCGGATTCAGTTCTTC. Encoded protein: CASSLTGTGGRIQFF.

This clonotype was observed a few times. This sequence joins TRBV7-9 and TRBJ2-4, with TRBD2 matching over 10 bases. Germline lookup yields CDR1 SEHNR and CDR2 FQNEAQ (reference sequence). This CDR3 is built from 13 residues. CDR3 in amino acids: CVTEREGDNIQYF. The CDR3 DNA sequence: TGTGTGACCGAGCGGGAGGGCGATAACATTCAGTACTTC. Filled out from reference TRBV7-9 and TRBJ2-4, the complete variable domain reads DTGVSQNPRHKITKRGQNVTFRCDPISEHNRLYWYRQTLGQGPEFLTYFQNEAQLEKSRLLSDRFSAERPKGSFSTLEIQRTEQGDSAMYLCVTEREGDNIQYFGAGTRLSVL.

This clonotype was recorded only once. CDR3 amino acids: CASSFNIEEGLAGGVWTYEQYF. The CDR3 bases are TGTGCCAGCAGTTTCAACATCGAGGAAGGACTAGCGGGAGGTGTGTGGACCTACGAGCAGTACTTC. V is TRBV28 and J is TRBJ2-5, with 14 positions matching TRBD2. The J call may be mistaken, given a closer DNA end match to TRBJ2-7. The CDR3 runs 22 residues. In germline, CDR1 is MDHEN, CDR2 SYDVKM.

The table lists this clonotype with a few counts. This rearrangement joins TRBV6-1 to TRBJ2-5; TRBD2 matches 7 bases. J was trimmed by 2 bases and V by 6 bases; bases with no gene match: 6. Per the germline V gene, CDR1 is MNHNS and CDR2 is SASEGT. This CDR3 spans 14 amino acids. CDR3 nucleotides: TGTGCCAGCAGACTTACTAGCGCACAAGAGACCCAGTACTTC. Protein sequence: CASRLTSAQETQYF.

The gene calls are TRBV3-1 and TRBJ2-1, with 15 positions matching TRBD2. Trimming at V came to 5 bases and at J to 9 bases, leaving 11 bases not matched to a gene. This CDR3 comprises 17 residues. Germline V gene lookup returns CDR1 LGHDT and CDR2 YNNKEL (reference sequence). CDR3 DNA: TGTGCCAGCAGCTACGGGACTAGCGGGAGGAGTGGCGGTGAGCAGTTCTTC. It codes for CASSYGTSGRSGGEQFF.

This clonotype has a single count. This sequence joins TRBV20-1 and TRBJ2-7; no clear D. CDR1 and CDR2 from the germline V gene are DFQATT and SNEGSKA (reference sequence). The CDR3 extends over 13 amino acids. The V and J ends lost 6 bases and 0 bases respectively, with 12 bases between them. The CDR3 DNA reads as TGCAGTGCCCAAGAGTGGGGCTCCTACGAGCAGTACTTC. It encodes CSAQEWGSYEQYF.

The chain uses TRBV9 and TRBJ2-3; TRBD2 matches 11 bases. CDR1 and CDR2 from the germline V gene are SGDLS and YYNGEE. This CDR3 has 15 residues. V was pared by 4 bases and J by 3 bases, with 4 bases of the junction left unmatched. CDR3 in amino acids: CASSIAGGETDTQYF. The CDR3 nucleotides are TGTGCCAGCAGCATAGCGGGAGGGGAGACAGATACGCAGTATTTT.

The chain has TRBV20-1 and TRBJ2-7; D unresolved. The CDR3 runs 11 residues. Looked up from germline, CDR1 is DFQATT and CDR2 is SNEGSKA (reference sequence). The germline V and J ends were trimmed by 4 bases and 2 bases, with 6 bases remaining between them. CDR3 sequence reads: CSATLTYEQYF. The CDR3 bases are TGCAGTGCTACCCTTACCTACGAGCAGTACTTC.

The chain has TRBV7-3 and TRBJ2-3; 7 bases are shared with TRBD2. From germline, CDR1 is SGHTA and CDR2 FQGTGA. This CDR3 has 17 residues. The J segment lost 6 bases and the V segment lost 3 bases, leaving 15 bases of the junction unmatched. Written as DNA, the CDR3 is TGTGCCAGCAGCTTTTTCGGGCGGGAGAGGGCCCATGATACGCAGTATTTT. It encodes CASSFFGRERAHDTQYF. The full variable domain, its missing parts supplied by reference TRBV7-3 and TRBJ2-3, is GAGVSQTPSNKVTEKGKYVELRCDPISGHTALYWYRQSLGQGPEFLIYFQGTGAADDSGLPNDRFFAVRPEGSVSTLKIQRTERGDSAVYLCASSFFGRERAHDTQYFGPGTRLTVL.